This T cell receptor (beta chain) emerged from a study of T cell changes during pregnancy in multiple sclerosis. Some clones are missing from TCRdb's copy, which holds only in-frame ones; the method was immunoSEQ multiplex PCR. The repertoire holds approximately 88,000 clones, with over 80% as singletons. V gave up 6 bases and J gave up 1 base, with 7 bases separating them. The CDR3 extends over 11 amino acids. The germline V gene encodes CDR1 SQVTM and CDR2 ANQGSEA. The J gene is TRBJ2-7, the V gene TRBV29-1, with D unclear. This sample comprised peripheral blood, obtained in the first trimester of pregnancy. This TCR was sampled from a female donor with multiple sclerosis, enrolled in a pregnancy study. As DNA, the CDR3 is TGCAGCGTATCAGATTCCTACGAGCAGTACTTC. It specifies CSVSDSYEQYF.